This TCR beta chain originates from a study of Tregs in tolerant kidney transplant recipients. Regarding the study as a whole: Tregs expanded with activated donor B cells seemed most donor-specific. No direct test of biological reproducibility was done here. Validation in larger populations is needed because few patients were studied.

This CDR3 region has 16 residues. The germline V gene encodes CDR1 SEHNR and CDR2 FQNEAQ (reference sequence). Trimming removed 1 base from V and 6 bases from J; junction bases left unmatched: 9. The method was immunoSEQ multiplex PCR; TCRdb's version includes in-frame clones alone and lacks a portion of them. The data hold 110,000 or so clones, with around 94% observed a single time. CD4+CD25+CD127- Tregs, CD4+CD25- non-Tregs, CD4 and CD8 cells were sorted. A note on this clone: The antigen is not known.

The chain uses TRBV7-9 and TRBJ2-4; 7 bases are a match to TRBD1. The sequence came from a human donor in good health. Material: CD4+ T cells from blood. In nucleotides, the CDR3 is TGTGCCAGCAGCTTAGAGAAGTACAGGGGTGGAAACATTCAGTACTTC. Protein: CASSLEKYRGGNIQYF.